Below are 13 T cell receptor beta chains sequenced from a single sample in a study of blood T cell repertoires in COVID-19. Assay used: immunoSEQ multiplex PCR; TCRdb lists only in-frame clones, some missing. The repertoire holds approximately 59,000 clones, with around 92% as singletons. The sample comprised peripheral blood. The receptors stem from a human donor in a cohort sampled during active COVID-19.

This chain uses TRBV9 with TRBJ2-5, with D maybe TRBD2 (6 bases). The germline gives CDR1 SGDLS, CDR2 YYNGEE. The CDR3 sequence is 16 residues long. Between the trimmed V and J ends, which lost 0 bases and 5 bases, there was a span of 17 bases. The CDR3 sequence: CASSVADGVAGETQYF. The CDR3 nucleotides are TGTGCCAGCAGCGTAGCGGACGGAGTCGCGGGGGAGACCCAGTACTTC. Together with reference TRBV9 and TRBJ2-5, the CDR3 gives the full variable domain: DSGVTQTPKHLITATGQRVTLRCSPRSGDLSVYWYQQSLDQGLQFLIQYYNGEERAKGNILERFSAQQFPDLHSELNLSSLELGDSALYFCASSVADGVAGETQYFGPGTRLLVL.

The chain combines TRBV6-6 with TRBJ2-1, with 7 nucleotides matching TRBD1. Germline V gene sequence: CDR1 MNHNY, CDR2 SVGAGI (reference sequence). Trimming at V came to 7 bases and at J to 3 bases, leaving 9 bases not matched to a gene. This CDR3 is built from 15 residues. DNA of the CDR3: TGTGCCAGCACCCCAACAGGGGTGAGCTACAATGAGCAGTTCTTC. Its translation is CASTPTGVSYNEQFF.

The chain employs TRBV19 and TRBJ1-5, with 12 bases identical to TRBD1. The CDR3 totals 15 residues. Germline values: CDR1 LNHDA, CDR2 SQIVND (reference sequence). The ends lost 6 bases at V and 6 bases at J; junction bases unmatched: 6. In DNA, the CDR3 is TGTGCCAGTAGCAGGGGACAGGGGGCCGGTCAGCCCCAGCATTTT. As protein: CASSRGQGAGQPQHF.

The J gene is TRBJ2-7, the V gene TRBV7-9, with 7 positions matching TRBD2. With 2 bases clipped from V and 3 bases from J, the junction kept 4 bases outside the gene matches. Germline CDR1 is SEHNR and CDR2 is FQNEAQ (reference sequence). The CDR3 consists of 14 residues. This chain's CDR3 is CASSLSGTNYEQYF. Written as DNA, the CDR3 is TGTGCCAGCAGCTTATCGGGGACTAACTACGAGCAGTACTTC.

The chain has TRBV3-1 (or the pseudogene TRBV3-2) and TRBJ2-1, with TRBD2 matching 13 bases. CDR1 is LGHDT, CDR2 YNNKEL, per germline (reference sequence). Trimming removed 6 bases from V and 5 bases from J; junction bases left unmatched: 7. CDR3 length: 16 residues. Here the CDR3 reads CASSQLAGGIHNEQFF. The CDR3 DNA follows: TGTGCCAGCAGTCAACTAGCGGGGGGGATTCACAATGAGCAGTTCTTC.

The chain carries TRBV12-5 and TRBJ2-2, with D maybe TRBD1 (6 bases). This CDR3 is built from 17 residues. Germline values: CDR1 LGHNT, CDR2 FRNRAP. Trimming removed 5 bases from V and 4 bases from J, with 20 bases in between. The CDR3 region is CASGPLPGQGFTGELFF. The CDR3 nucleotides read TGTGCTAGTGGTCCTCTACCGGGGCAGGGGTTCACCGGGGAGCTGTTTTTT.

The CDR3 spells CASSPRGLDYGYTF. CDR3 DNA sequence: TGTGCCAGCTCCCCCCGGGGGTTGGACTATGGCTACACCTTC. The chain uses TRBV18 and TRBJ1-2; perhaps TRBD1 as D (5 bases). The CDR3 spans 14 residues. Germline loops: CDR1 KGHSH, CDR2 LQKENI. The V end lost 6 bases, the J end lost 3 bases, and 14 bases lay between the germline ends.

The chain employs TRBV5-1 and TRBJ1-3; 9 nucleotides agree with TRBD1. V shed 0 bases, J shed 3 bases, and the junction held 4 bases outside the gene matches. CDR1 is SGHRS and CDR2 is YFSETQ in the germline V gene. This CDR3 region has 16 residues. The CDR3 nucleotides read TGCGCCAGCAGCTTGGCCGGGACAGGGTTTGGAAACACCATATATTTT. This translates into CASSLAGTGFGNTIYF.

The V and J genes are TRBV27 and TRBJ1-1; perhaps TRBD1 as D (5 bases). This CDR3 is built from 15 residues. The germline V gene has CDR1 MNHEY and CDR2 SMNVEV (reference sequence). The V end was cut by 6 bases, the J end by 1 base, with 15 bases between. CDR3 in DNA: TGTGCCAGCAGCTCACTCGGCGGGGCGAACACTGAAGCTTTCTTT. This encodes CASSSLGGANTEAFF.

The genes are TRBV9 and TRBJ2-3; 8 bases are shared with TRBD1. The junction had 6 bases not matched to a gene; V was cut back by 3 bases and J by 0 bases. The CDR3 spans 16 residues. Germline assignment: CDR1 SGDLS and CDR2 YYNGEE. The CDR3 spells CASSAQGAFSTDTQYF. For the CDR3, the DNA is TGTGCCAGCAGCGCCCAGGGGGCGTTCAGCACAGATACGCAGTATTTT.

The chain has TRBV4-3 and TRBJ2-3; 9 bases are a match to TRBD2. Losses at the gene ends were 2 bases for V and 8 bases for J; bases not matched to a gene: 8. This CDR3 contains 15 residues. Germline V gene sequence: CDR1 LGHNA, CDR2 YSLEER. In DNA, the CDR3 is TGCGCCAGCAGCCAACGAGCGGGGGGCATCGTTACGCAGTATTTT. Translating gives CASSQRAGGIVTQYF.

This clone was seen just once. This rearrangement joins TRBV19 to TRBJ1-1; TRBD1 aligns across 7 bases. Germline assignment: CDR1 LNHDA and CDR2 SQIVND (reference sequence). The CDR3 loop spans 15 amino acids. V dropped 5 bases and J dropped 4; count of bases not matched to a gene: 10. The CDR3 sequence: CASSAGRGKGTEAFF. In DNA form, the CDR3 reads TGTGCCAGTAGTGCTGGCAGGGGGAAAGGCACTGAAGCTTTCTTT.

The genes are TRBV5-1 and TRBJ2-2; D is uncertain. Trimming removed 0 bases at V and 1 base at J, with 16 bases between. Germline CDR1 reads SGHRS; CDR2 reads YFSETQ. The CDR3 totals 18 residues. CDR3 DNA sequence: TGCGCCAGCAGCTTGGGGTCCGGGTCCGCCGAGAACACCGGGGAGCTGTTTTTT. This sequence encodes CASSLGSGSAENTGELFF.